Following are 8 T cell receptor beta chains from one sample sequenced in a study of blood T cell repertoires in COVID-19. Produced via immunoSEQ multiplex PCR; TCRdb's table is partial and in-frame only. This table has more than 250,000 clones, 92% appearing once. Sequencing used PBMCs or T cells enriched from blood (not recorded which). The receptors here all came from a woman aged 25 to 39 who had recovered from COVID-19.

The chain has TRBV5-1 and TRBJ2-1, with a possible D match to TRBD1 (6 bases). The CDR3 has 15 residues. V was shortened by 4 bases and J by 3 bases, with 14 bases between the two germline ends. Per germline, CDR1 SGHRS and CDR2 YFSETQ. CDR3 region: CASSPLGADYNEQFF. For the CDR3, the DNA is TGCGCCAGCAGCCCTCTGGGGGCGGACTACAATGAGCAGTTCTTC.

The chain couples TRBV11-1 to TRBJ1-2; TRBD1 is a possible D gene (5 bases). CDR1 SGHAT and CDR2 FQDESV come from the germline V gene (reference sequence). The CDR3 covers 15 residues. V shed 4 bases and J shed 4 bases, with 16 bases lying between them. The CDR3 DNA sequence: TGTGCCAGCAGCTCCGGGGGGGACGCAAGCTATGGCTACACCTTC. Protein sequence: CASSSGGDASYGYTF.

The chain carries TRBV5-8 and TRBJ2-1, with 7 bases aligning to TRBD2. CDR1 is SGHTS and CDR2 is YDEGEE in the germline V gene. With 0 bases clipped from V and 8 bases from J, the junction kept 8 bases outside the gene matches. The CDR3 runs to 15 residues. CDR3 DNA: TGTGCCAGCAGCTTGGCCCGCGGGGGTGACGATGAGCAGTTCTTC. This codes for CASSLARGGDDEQFF.

The chain employs TRBV19 and TRBJ2-7; tentative D call: TRBD2 (6 bases). CDR3 length: 15 amino acids. Per germline, CDR1 LNHDA and CDR2 SQIVND (reference sequence). V was shortened by 3 bases and J by 0 bases, with 12 bases between the two germline ends. The CDR3 DNA follows: TGTGCCAGTAGTATGGGGGGTAAAGGCTCCTACGAGCAGTACTTC. This encodes CASSMGGKGSYEQYF.

The chain couples TRBV2 to TRBJ2-6; tentative D call: TRBD1 (5 bases). This CDR3 region has 15 residues. From germline, CDR1 is SNHLY and CDR2 FYNNEI. Trimming left V 5 bases short and J 0 bases short, with 8 bases between. In DNA, the CDR3 is TGTGCCAGCAGTTCAGACAGCTCTGGGGCCAACGTCCTGACTTTC. Its protein product is CASSSDSSGANVLTF.

The chain carries TRBV2 and TRBJ1-3; D gene uncertain. The germline V gene has CDR1 SNHLY and CDR2 FYNNEI. The V end lost 6 bases, the J end lost 0 bases, and 6 bases lay between the germline ends. The CDR3 runs to 13 residues. The CDR3 is CASRIDSGNTIYF. Here the CDR3 DNA reads TGTGCCAGCAGAATAGACTCTGGAAACACCATATATTTT. Supplemented by reference TRBV2 and TRBJ1-3, the full variable domain reads EPEVTQTPSHQVTQMGQEVILRCVPISNHLYFYWYRQILGQKVEFLVSFYNNEISEKSEIFDDQFSVERPDGSNFTLKIRSTKLEDSAMYFCASRIDSGNTIYFGEGSWLTVV.

The chain is built from TRBV5-1 and TRBJ2-7; a possible D gene is TRBD1 (6 bases). The CDR3 is 16 amino acids. Germline CDR1 is SGHRS and CDR2 is YFSETQ. V was pared by 4 bases and J by 3 bases, with 20 bases between. The CDR3 region is CASSPRPGHGDYEQYF. The CDR3 DNA reads TGCGCCAGCAGCCCCAGACCGGGACACGGGGACTACGAGCAGTACTTC.

CDR3 in amino acids: CASARLEQNTGELFF. The CDR3 DNA sequence: TGTGCCAGCGCAAGACTAGAGCAAAACACCGGGGAGCTGTTTTTT. V and J are TRBV7-3 and TRBJ2-2, with TRBD2 as a possible D gene (6 bases). This CDR3 region has 15 residues. The germline gives CDR1 SGHTA, CDR2 FQGTGA. With 8 bases removed from V and 2 bases from J, the gap between germline ends came to 15 bases.